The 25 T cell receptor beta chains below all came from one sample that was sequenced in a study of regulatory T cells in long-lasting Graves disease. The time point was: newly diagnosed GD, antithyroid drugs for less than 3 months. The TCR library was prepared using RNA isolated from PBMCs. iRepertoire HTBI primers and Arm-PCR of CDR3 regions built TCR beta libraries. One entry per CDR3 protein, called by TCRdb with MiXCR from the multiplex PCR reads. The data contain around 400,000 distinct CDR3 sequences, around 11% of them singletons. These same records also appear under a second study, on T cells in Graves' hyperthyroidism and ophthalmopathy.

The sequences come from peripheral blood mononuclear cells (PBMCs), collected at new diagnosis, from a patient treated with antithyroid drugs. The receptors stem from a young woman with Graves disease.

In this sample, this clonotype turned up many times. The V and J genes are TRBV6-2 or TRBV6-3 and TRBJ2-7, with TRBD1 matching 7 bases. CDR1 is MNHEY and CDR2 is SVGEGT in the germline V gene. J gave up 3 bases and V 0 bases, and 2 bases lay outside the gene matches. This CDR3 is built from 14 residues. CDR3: CASSYSPGGYEQYF. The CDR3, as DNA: TGTGCCAGCAGTTACTCGCCAGGGGGCTACGAGCAGTACTTC.

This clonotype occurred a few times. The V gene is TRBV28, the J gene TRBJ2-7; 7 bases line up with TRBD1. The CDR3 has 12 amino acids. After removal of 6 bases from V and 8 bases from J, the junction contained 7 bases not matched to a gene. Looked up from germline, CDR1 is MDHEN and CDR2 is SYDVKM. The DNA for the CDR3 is TGTGCCAGCAGAACGACAGGGCCCAAGCAGTACTTC. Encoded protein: CASRTTGPKQYF.

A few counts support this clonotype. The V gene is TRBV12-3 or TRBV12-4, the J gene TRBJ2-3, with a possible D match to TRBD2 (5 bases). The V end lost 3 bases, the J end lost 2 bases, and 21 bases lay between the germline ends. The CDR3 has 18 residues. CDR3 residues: CASSFLGFSGGLTDTQYF. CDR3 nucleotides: TGTGCCAGCAGTTTTCTAGGGTTCTCTGGCGGACTCACAGATACGCAGTATTTT.

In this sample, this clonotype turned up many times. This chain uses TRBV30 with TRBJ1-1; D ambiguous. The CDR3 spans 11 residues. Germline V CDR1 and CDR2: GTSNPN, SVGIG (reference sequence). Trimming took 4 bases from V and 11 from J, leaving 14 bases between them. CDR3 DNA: TGTGCCTGGATTAAGGCCTATGAGGCTTTCTTT. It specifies CAWIKAYEAFF.

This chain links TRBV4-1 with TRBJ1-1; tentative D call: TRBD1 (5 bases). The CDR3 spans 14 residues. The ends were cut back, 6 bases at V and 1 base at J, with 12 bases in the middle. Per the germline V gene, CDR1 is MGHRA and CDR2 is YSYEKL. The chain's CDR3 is CASRWDSSNTEAFF. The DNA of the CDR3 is TGCGCCAGCAGATGGGACTCTTCGAACACTGAAGCTTTCTTT.

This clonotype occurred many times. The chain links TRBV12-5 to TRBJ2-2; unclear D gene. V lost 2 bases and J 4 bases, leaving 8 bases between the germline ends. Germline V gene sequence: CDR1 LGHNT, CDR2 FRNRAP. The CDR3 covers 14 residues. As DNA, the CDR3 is TGTGCTAGTGGTTTGCGATCCGGCACCGGGGAGCTGTTTTTT. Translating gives CASGLRSGTGELFF.

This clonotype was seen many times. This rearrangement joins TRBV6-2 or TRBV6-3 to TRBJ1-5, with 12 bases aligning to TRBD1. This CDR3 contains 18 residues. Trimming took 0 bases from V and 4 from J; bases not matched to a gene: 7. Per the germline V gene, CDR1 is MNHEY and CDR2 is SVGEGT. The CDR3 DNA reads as TGTGCCAGCAGTTACTCGGGGGGACAGGGGGCAGTAAATCAGCCCCAGCATTTT. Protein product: CASSYSGGQGAVNQPQHF.

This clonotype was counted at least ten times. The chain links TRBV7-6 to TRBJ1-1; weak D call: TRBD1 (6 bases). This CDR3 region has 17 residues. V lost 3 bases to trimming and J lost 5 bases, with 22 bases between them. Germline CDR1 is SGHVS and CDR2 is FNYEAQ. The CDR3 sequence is CASSFGGLGARGTEAFF. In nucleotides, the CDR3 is TGTGCCAGCAGCTTTGGGGGTCTGGGGGCGAGAGGTACTGAAGCTTTCTTT.

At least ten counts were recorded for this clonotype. The CDR3 coding sequence is TGTGCCACCAGCAGGGGGTTAGACACCGGGGAGCTGTTTTTT. It codes for CATSRGLDTGELFF. The rearrangement joins TRBV15 to TRBJ2-2, with D hard to call. The germline CDR1 and CDR2 sequences are LNHNV and YYDKDF (reference sequence). V was clipped by 3 bases and J by 3 bases, with 8 bases between them. The CDR3 is 14 residues long.

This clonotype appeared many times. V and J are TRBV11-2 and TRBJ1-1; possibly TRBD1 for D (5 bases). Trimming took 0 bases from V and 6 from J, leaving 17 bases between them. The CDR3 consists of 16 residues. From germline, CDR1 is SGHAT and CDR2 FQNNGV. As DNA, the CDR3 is TGTGCCAGCAGCTTAGATCCCGCAGGGTATGGCCCTGAAGCTTTCTTT. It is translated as CASSLDPAGYGPEAFF.

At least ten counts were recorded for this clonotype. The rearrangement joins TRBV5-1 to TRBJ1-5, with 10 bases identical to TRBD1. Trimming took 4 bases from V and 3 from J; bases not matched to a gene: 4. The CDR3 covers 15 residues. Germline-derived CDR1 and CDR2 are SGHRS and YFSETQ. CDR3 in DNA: TGCGCCAGCAGCCAGACAGGGGGCAACAATCAGCCCCAGCATTTT. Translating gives CASSQTGGNNQPQHF.

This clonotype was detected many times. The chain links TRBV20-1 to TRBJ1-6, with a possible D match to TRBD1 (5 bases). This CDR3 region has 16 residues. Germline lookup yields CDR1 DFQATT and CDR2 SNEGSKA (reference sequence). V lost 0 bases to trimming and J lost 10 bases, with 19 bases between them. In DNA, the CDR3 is TGCAGTGCTAGAGAGGCAGGGCGGGGAGTTGGGTCACCCCTCCACTTT. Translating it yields CSAREAGRGVGSPLHF.

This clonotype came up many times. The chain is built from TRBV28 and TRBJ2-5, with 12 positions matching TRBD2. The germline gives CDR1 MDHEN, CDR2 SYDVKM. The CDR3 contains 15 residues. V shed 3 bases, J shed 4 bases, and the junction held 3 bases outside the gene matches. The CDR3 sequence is CASSFLLAGGETQYF. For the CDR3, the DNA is TGTGCCAGCAGTTTCCTACTAGCGGGGGGAGAGACCCAGTACTTC.

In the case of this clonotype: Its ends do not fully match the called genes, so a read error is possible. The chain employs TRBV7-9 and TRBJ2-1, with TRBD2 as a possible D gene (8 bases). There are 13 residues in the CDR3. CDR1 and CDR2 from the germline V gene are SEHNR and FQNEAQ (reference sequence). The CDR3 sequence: CAGRGTRYNEQFF. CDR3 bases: TGTGCCGGCAGGGGGACTAGATACAATGAGCAGTTCTTC.

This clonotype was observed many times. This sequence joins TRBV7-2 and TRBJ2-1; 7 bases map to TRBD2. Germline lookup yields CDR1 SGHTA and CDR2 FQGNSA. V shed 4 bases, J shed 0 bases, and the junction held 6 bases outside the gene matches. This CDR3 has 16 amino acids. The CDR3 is CASSYDRDYSYNEQFF. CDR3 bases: TGTGCCAGCAGCTACGACCGGGACTACTCCTACAATGAGCAGTTCTTC.

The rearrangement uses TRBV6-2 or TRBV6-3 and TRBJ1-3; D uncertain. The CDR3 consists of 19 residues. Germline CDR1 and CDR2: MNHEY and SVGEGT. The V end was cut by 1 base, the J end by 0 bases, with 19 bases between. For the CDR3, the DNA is TGTGCCAGCAGTTACTGGTGGACCCCGGTAACCCTCTCTGGAAACACCATATATTTT. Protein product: CASSYWWTPVTLSGNTIYF.

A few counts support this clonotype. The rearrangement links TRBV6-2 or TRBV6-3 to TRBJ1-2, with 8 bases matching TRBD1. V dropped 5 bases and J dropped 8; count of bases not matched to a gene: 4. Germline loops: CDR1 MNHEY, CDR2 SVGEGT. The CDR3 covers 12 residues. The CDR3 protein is CASSLTGEGYTF. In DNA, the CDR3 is TGTGCCAGCAGTCTGACAGGGGAAGGCTACACCTTC.

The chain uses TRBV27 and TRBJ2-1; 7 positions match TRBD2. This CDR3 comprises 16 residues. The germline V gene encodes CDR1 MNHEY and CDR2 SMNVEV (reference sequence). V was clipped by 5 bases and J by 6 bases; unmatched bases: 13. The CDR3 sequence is CASSGGGTMSLNEQFF. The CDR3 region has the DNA TGTGCCAGCAGTGGGGGTGGGACTATGTCCCTCAATGAGCAGTTCTTC.

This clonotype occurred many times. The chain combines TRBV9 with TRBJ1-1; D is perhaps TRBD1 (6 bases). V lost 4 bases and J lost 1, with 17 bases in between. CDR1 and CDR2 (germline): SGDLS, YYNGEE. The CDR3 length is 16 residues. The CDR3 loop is CASSPSGGHQNTEAFF. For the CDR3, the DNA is TGTGCCAGCAGCCCTAGTGGGGGACACCAGAACACTGAAGCTTTCTTT.

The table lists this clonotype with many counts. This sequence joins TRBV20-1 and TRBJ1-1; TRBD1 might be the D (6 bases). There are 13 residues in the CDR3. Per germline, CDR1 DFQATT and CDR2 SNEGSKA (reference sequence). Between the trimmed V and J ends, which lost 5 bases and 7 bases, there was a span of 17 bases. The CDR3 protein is CSAPGDRQGEAFF. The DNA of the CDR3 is TGCAGTGCTCCAGGGGATCGGCAGGGTGAAGCTTTCTTT.

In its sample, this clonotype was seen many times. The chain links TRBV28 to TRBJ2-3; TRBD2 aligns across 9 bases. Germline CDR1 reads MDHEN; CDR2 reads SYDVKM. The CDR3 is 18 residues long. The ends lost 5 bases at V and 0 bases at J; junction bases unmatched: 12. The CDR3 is CASSPRYGGRASTDTQYF. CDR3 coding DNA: TGTGCCAGCAGTCCCCGATATGGCGGGAGGGCCAGCACAGATACGCAGTATTTT. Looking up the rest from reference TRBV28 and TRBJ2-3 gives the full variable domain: DVKVTQSSRYLVKRTGEKVFLECVQDMDHENMFWYRQDPGLGLRLIYFSYDVKMKEKGDIPEGYSVSREKKERFSLILESASTNQTSMYLCASSPRYGGRASTDTQYFGPGTRLTVL.

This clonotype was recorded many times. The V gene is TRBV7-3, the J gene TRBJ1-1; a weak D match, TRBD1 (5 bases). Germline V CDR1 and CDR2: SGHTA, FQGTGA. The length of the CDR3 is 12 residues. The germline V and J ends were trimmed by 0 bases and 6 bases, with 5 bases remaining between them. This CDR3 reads CASSLTGAEAFF. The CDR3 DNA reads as TGTGCCAGCAGCTTAACGGGGGCTGAAGCTTTCTTT.

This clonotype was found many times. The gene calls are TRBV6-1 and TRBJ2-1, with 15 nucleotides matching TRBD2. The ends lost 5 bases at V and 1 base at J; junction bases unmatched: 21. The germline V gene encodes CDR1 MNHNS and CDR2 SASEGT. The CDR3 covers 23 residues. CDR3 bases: TGTGCCAGCAGTCGCCGGACTAGCGGGAGGGCCTCTCCCGTAGCAGGGTCCTACAATGAGCAGTTCTTC. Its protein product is CASSRRTSGRASPVAGSYNEQFF.

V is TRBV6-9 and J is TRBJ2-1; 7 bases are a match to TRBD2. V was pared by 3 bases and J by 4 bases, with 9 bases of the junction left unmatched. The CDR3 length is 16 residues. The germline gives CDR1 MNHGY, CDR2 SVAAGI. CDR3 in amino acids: CASSYSRREIYNEQFF. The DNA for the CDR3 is TGTGCCAGCAGTTACAGTAGGCGGGAGATTTACAATGAGCAGTTCTTC.

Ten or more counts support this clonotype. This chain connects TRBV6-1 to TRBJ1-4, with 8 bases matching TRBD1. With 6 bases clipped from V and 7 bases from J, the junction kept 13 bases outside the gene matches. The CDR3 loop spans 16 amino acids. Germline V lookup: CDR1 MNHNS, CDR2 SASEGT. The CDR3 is CASSSNPGGGGEKLFF. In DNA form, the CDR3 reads TGTGCCAGCAGCTCCAACCCAGGGGGCGGAGGTGAAAAACTGTTTTTT.